This TCR beta chain was recorded in a study of identical twins. This clonotype was detected a few times. TCRdb reanalysed the 5' RACE reads using MiXCR and keeps one entry per CDR3 protein. The table includes 510,000 or so distinct CDR3 sequences, about 15% detected once. V trimming: 1 base; J trimming: 7 bases; junction bases outside the gene matches: 13. The CDR3 extends over 18 amino acids. The germline gives CDR1 LGHDT, CDR2 YNNKEL (reference sequence). The same specimen was also included in a second study, on yellow fever vaccine responses in identical twins.

This TCR was sampled from a woman between 18 and 29 years old in good health. The chain joins TRBV3-1 to TRBJ1-2; TRBD1 aligns across 12 bases. Sequenced: CD4+ T cells sorted from blood. As DNA, the CDR3 is TGTGCCAGCAGCCAAGCGAGGGACAGGGGGCATTTTAATCGTGGCTACACCTTC. Its protein product is CASSQARDRGHFNRGYTF. Looking up the rest from reference TRBV3-1 and TRBJ1-2 gives the full variable domain: DTAVSQTPKYLVTQMGNDKSIKCEQNLGHDTMYWYKQDSKKFLKIMFSYNNKELIINETVPNRFSPKSPDKAHLNLHINSLELGDSAVYFCASSQARDRGHFNRGYTFGSGTRLTVV.